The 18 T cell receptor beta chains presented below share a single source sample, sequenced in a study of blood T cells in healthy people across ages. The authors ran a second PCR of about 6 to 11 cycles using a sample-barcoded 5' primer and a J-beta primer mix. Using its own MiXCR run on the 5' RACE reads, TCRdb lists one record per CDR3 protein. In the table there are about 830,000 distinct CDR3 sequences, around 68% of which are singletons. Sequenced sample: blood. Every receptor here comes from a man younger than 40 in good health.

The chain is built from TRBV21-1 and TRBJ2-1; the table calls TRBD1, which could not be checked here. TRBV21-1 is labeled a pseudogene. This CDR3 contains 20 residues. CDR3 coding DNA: TGTGCCAGCAGCAAATGGACGGGGGAGGAGCGGGGGCGCTCCTACAATGAGCAGTTCTTC. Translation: CASSKWTGEERGRSYNEQFF.

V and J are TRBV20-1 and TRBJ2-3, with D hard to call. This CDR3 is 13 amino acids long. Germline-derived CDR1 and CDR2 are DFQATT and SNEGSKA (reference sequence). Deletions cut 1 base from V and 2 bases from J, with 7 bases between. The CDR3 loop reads CSARGTTTDTQYF. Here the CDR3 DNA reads TGCAGTGCTAGAGGTACTACCACAGATACGCAGTATTTT.

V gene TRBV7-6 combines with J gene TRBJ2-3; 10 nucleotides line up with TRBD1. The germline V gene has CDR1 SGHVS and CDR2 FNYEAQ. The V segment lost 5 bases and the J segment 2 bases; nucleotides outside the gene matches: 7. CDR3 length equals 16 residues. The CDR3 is CASSQRDRGSTDTQYF. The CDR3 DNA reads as TGTGCCAGCAGCCAGCGGGACAGGGGTTCCACAGATACGCAGTATTTT.

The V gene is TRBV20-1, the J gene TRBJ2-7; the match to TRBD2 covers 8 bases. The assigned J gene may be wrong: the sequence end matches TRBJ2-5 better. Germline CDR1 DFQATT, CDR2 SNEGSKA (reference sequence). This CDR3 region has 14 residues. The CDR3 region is CSAKNPGGPETQYF. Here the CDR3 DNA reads TGCAGTGCTAAAAACCCGGGGGGGCCGGAGACCCAGTACTTC.

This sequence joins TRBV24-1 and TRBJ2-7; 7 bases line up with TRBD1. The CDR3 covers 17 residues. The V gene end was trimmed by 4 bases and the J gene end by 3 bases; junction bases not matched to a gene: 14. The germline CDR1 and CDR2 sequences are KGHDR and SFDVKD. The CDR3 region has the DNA TGTGCCACCAGTGAGGGGACAGCGCGAAGGGGAATCTACGAGCAGTACTTC. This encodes CATSEGTARRGIYEQYF.

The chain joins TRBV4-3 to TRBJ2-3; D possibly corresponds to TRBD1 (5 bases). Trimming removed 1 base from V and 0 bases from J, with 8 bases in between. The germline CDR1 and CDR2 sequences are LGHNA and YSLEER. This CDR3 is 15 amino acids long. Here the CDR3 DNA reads TGCGCCAGCAGCCAAGGACAGACTAGCACAGATACGCAGTATTTT. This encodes CASSQGQTSTDTQYF.

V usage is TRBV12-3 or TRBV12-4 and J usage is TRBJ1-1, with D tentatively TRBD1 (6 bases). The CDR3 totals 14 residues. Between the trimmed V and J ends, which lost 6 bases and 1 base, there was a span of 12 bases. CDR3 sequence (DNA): TGTGCCAGCAGGCACGGGGGCGAGAACACTGAAGCTTTCTTT. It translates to CASRHGGENTEAFF.

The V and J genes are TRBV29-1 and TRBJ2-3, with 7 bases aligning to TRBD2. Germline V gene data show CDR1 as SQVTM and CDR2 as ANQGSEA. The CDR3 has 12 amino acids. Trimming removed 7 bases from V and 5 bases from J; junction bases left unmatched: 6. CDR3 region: CSERLAEDTQYF. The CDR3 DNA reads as TGCAGCGAAAGACTAGCCGAAGATACGCAGTATTTT.

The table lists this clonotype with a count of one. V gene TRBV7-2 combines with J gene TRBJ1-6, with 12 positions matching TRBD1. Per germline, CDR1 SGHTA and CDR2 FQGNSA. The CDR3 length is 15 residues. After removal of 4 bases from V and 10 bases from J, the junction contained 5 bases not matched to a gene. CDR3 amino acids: CASSWDRGRLSPLHF. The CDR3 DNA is TGTGCCAGCAGCTGGGACAGGGGGCGTTTGTCACCCCTCCACTTT.

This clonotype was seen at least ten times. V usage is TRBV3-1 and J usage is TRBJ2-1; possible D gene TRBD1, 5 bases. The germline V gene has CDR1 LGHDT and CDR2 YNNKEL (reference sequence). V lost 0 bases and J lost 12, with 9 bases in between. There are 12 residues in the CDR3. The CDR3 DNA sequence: TGTGCCAGCAGCCAAGAGGGGCTTCTGCAGTTCTTC. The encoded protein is CASSQEGLLQFF.

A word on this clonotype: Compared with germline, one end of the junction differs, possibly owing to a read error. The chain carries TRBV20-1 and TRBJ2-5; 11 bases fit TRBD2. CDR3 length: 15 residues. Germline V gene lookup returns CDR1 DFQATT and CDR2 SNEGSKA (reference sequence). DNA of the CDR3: TGCAGTGCTAGGGCTAGCGGGGGGCCTCAAGAGACCCTGTACTTC. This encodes CSARASGGPQETLYF.

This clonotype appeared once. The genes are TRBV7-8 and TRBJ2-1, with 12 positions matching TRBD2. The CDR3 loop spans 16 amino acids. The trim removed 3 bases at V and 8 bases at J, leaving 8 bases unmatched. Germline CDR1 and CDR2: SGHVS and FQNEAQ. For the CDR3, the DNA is TGTGCCAGCAGCTTTCTAGCGGGGGGGCGGATGGATGAGCAGTTCTTC. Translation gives CASSFLAGGRMDEQFF.

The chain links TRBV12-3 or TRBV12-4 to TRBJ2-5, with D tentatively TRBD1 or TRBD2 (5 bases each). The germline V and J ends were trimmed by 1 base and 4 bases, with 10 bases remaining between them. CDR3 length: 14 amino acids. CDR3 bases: TGTGCCAGCAGTTTAGAGGGACCCGGAGAGACCCAGTACTTC. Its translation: CASSLEGPGETQYF.

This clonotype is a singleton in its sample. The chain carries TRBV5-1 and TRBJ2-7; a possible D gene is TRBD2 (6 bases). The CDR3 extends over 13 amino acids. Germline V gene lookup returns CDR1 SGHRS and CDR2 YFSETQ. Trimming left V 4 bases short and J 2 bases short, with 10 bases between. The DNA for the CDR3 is TGCGCCAGCAGCGTAGCGGCACCCTACGAGCAGTACTTC. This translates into CASSVAAPYEQYF. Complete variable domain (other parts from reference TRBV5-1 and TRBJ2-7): KAGVTQTPRYLIKTRGQQVTLSCSPISGHRSVSWYQQTPGQGLQFLFEYFSETQRNKGNFPGRFSGRQFSNSRSEMNVSTLELGDSALYLCASSVAAPYEQYFGPGTRLTVT.

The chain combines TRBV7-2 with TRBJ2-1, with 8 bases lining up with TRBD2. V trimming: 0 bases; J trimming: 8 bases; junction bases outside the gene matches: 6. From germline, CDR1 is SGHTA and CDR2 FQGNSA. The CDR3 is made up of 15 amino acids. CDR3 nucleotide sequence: TGTGCCAGCAGCTTAGCGGGGCTAGCGGGTGATGAGCAGTTCTTC. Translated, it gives CASSLAGLAGDEQFF.

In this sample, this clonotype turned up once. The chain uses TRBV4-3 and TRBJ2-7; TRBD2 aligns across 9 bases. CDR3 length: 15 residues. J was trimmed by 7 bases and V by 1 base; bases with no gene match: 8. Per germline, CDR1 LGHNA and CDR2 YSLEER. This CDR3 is CASSQGAGGRNEQYF. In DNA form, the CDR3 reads TGCGCCAGCAGCCAAGGGGCGGGGGGGCGTAATGAGCAGTACTTC.

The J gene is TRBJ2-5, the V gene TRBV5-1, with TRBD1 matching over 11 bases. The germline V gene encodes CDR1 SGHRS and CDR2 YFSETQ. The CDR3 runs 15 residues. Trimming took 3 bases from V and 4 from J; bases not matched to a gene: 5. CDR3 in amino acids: CASSSGDRGIETQYF. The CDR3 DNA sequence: TGCGCCAGCAGCTCGGGGGACAGGGGGATAGAGACCCAGTACTTC.

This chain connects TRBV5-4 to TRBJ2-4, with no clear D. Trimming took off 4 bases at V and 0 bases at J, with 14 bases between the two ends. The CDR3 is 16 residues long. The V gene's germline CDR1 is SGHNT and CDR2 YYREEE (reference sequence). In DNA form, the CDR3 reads TGTGCCAGCAGCGATCTAACTACTACAGCCAAAAACATTCAGTACTTC. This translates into CASSDLTTTAKNIQYF.